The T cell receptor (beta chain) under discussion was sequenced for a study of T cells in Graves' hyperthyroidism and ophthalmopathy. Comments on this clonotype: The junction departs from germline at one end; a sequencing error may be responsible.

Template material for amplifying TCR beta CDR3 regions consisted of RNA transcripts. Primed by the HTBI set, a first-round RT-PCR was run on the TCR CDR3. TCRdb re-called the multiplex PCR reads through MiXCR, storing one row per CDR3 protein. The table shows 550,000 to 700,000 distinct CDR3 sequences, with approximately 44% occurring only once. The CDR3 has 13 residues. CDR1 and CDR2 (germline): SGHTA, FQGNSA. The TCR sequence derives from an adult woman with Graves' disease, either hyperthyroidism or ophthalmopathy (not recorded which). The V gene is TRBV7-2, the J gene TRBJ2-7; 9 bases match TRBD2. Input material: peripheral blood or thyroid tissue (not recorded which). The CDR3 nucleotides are TGTGCCAGCAGCTTTAGCGGGAGCTACGAGCAGTGCTTC. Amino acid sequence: CASSFSGSYEQCF.